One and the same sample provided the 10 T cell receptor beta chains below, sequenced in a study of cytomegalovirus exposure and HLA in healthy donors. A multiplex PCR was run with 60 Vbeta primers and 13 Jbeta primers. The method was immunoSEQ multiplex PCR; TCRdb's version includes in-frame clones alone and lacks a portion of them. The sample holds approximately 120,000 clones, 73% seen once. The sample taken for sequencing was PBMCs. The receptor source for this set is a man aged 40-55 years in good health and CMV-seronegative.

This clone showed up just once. As DNA, the CDR3 is TGTGCCAGCAGCCCGGGACTAACGGATCAGCCCCAGCATTTT. It encodes CASSPGLTDQPQHF. This chain links TRBV4-2 with TRBJ1-5, with a weak D call TRBD1 (5 bases). The CDR3 has 14 residues. Trimming pared 4 bases from V and 5 bases from J, leaving 12 bases between. CDR1 LGHNA and CDR2 YNFKEQ come from the germline V gene.

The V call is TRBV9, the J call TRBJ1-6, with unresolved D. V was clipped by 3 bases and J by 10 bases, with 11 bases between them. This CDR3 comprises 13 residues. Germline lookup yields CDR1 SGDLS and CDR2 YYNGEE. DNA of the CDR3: TGTGCCAGCAGCGCAGACGGACTGTCACCCCTCCACTTT. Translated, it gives CASSADGLSPLHF.

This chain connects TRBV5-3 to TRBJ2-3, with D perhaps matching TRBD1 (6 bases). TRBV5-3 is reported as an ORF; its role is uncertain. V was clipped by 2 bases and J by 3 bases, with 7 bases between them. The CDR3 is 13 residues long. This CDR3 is CARSFDRTDTQYF. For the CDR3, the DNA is TGTGCCAGAAGCTTCGACAGGACAGATACGCAGTATTTT.

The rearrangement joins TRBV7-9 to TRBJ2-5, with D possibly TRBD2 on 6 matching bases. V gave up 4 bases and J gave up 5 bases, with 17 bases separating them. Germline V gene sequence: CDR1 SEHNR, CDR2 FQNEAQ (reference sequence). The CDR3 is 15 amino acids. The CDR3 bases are TGTGCCAGCAGCTCCATCGGGGGTTCTAGGGAGACCCAGTACTTC. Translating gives CASSSIGGSRETQYF.

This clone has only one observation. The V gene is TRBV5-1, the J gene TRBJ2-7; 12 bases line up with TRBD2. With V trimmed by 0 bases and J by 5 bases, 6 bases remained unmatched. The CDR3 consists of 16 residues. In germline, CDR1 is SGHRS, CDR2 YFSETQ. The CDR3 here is CASSLAASGGVNEQYF. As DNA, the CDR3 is TGCGCCAGCAGCTTGGCGGCTAGCGGGGGGGTAAACGAGCAGTACTTC.

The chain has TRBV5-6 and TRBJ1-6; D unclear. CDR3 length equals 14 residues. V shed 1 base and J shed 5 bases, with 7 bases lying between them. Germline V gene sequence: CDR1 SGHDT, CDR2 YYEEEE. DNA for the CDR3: TGTGCCAGCAGCTTGCGGGTTAATAATTCACCCCTCCACTTT. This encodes CASSLRVNNSPLHF. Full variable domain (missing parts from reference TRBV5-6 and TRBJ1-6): DAGVTQSPTHLIKTRGQQVTLRCSPKSGHDTVSWYQQALGQGPQFIFQYYEEEERQRGNFPDRFSGHQFPNYSSELNVNALLLGDSALYLCASSLRVNNSPLHFGNGTRLTVT.

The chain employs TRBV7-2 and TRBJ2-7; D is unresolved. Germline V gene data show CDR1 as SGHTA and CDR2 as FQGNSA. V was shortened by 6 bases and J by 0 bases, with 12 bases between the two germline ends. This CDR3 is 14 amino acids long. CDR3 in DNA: TGTGCCAGCAGACCTACTAAGAGCTCCTACGAGCAGTACTTC. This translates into CASRPTKSSYEQYF.

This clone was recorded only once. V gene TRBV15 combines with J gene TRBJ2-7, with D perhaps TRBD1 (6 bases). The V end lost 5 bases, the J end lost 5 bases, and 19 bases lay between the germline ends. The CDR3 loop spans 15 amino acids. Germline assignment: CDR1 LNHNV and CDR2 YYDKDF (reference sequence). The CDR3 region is CATSLRSGAADEQYF. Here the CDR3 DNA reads TGTGCCACCAGCCTCAGGTCAGGGGCGGCCGACGAGCAGTACTTC.

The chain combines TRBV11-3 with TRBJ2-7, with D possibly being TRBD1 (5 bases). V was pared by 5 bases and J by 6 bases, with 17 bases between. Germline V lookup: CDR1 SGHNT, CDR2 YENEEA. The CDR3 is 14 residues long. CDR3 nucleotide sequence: TGTGCCAGCAGCAGGGATCAGGGAAATGGCGAGCAGTACTTC. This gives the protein CASSRDQGNGEQYF.

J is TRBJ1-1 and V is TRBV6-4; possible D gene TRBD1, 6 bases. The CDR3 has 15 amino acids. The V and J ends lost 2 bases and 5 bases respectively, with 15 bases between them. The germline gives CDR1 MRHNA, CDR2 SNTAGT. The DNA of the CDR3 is TGTGCCAGCAGTGACAACAAGGGGGGGAGGACTGAAGCTTTCTTT. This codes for CASSDNKGGRTEAFF.